This TCR beta chain came from a study of blood T cell repertoires in COVID-19. Study details: Resolution of symptoms, clearance, or two negative PCRs was present in recovered Cohort 3 donors. COVID-19 samples from acute and convalescent phases originated in the United States, Italy and Spain.

Source study methods: Amplification of reference gene primers provided the estimated nucleated cell counts. Generated by immunoSEQ multiplex PCR, the TCRdb table keeps only in-frame clones and is missing some. For V, J and clone size, that table is used; D and trimming come from the DNA. The table lists under 300,000 clones, 70% to 90% of them singletons, with approximately 2% in the top ten. Recruitment covered about 26 US areas and drew participants whose ages spanned about 18 to 95 years. Per the germline V gene, CDR1 is MNHEY and CDR2 is SMNVEV (reference sequence). CDR3 length: 15 residues. V shed 1 base and J shed 0 bases, with 9 bases lying between them.

This TCR derives from a woman in her fifties or sixties in a cohort exposed to, infected with or recovered from COVID-19 (not recorded which). The V call is TRBV27, the J call TRBJ2-5; the D is unclear. Sequencing was done on a sample of PBMCs or T cells enriched from blood (not recorded which). CDR3 sequence reads: CASSLWARYQETQYF. The CDR3 nucleotides are TGTGCCAGCAGTTTATGGGCCAGGTACCAAGAGACCCAGTACTTC.